This entry concerns a single TCR beta chain. These data come from a study of blood T cell repertoires in COVID-19. Study-wide background: Italy, Spain and the United States were the sources of the convalescent and acute COVID-19 samples. PBMCs, B-cell-depleted T cells, or T cells provided the cDNA or gDNA that made up the material.

In the original workflow: Nucleated cell number was recorded as an estimate derived from reference gene primer amplification. Using immunoSEQ multiplex PCR, the repertoire was profiled, and TCRdb retains in-frame clones only, with some absent. Clone size and V and J calls were adopted from that table, with D and trimming inferred from the DNA. Of approximately 190,000 clones listed, roughly 79% are singletons. From germline, CDR1 is SGHNT and CDR2 YENEEA. CDR3 length: 17 residues. V dropped 4 bases and J dropped 8; count of bases not matched to a gene: 9. The TCR sequence derives from a man aged 55 to 70 with active or convalescent COVID-19. The chain employs TRBV11-3 and TRBJ2-1; 15 bases are a match to TRBD2. The sample consisted of peripheral blood. This CDR3 reads CASSSRTSGRAMDEQFF. CDR3 DNA sequence: TGTGCCAGCAGCTCCCGGACTAGCGGGAGGGCGATGGATGAGCAGTTCTTC.